The 9 T cell receptor beta chains below were found in one sample sequenced in a study of molecular identifiers for immune sequencing clone quantification. TCRdb reprocessed the PCR reads via MiXCR and lists one record per CDR3 protein. The data show 460,000 or so distinct CDR3 sequences, with about 25% seen just once and roughly 0.79% held by the top ten. What was sequenced was naive CD8+ T cells from blood, with Jurkat cell RNA spiked in. Subset specified: FACS-sorted CD8+CD4-CCR7+CD45RA+ naive T cells. These receptors were taken from a human donor in good health. Some libraries in this study had Jurkat cell RNA spiked in.

V and J are TRBV11-2 and TRBJ2-1; D is possibly TRBD2 (6 bases). This CDR3 contains 16 residues. Deletions cut 8 bases from V and 2 bases from J, with 19 bases between. Germline V lookup: CDR1 SGHAT, CDR2 FQNNGV. CDR3 amino acids: CASLPLGGGTYNEQFF. The CDR3 DNA reads TGTGCCAGCCTCCCTCTTGGTGGGGGGACCTACAATGAGCAGTTCTTC.

This clonotype has just a few counts. CDR3 nucleotide sequence: TGTGCCAGCAGCTTAGTGCCGGGTCAGGGGGCCCCTTTCAATCAGCCCCAGCATTTT. It is translated as CASSLVPGQGAPFNQPQHF. V usage is TRBV7-8 and J usage is TRBJ1-5; 8 nucleotides align to TRBD1. Germline V gene lookup returns CDR1 SGHVS and CDR2 FQNEAQ. J was trimmed by 3 bases and V by 1 base; bases with no gene match: 14. The CDR3 is made up of 19 amino acids.

As for this clonotype: One junction end disagrees with the germline gene, perhaps due to a read error. V and J are TRBV28 and TRBJ1-5; the match to TRBD1 covers 11 bases. Germline V gene data show CDR1 as MDHEN and CDR2 as SYDVKM. The CDR3 consists of 16 residues. CDR3 sequence: CASRTRTGGLNQPRHF. CDR3 bases: TGTGCCAGCAGAACCCGGACAGGGGGCCTCAATCAGCCCCGGCATTTT.

J is TRBJ2-7 and V is TRBV27; TRBD1 matches at 7 bases. The V and J ends lost 6 bases and 4 bases, in that order; junction bases with no gene match: 12. Germline V gene data show CDR1 as MNHEY and CDR2 as SMNVEV (reference sequence). CDR3 length equals 15 residues. CDR3 residues: CASRQGQWPRYEQYF. CDR3 in DNA: TGTGCCAGCAGGCAGGGACAGTGGCCCAGGTACGAGCAGTACTTC.

CDR3 sequence reads: CAGAGANTEAFF. In DNA, the CDR3 is TGTGCCGGCGCAGGGGCGAACACTGAAGCTTTCTTT. This rearrangement joins TRBV7-9 to TRBJ1-1; the D gene is possibly TRBD1 (6 bases). This CDR3 is built from 12 residues. V lost 11 bases, J lost 1 base, and 11 bases lay in between. Germline V gene data show CDR1 as SEHNR and CDR2 as FQNEAQ (reference sequence).

The sample holds many counts of this clonotype. The CDR3 region has the DNA TGTGCCAGTACCACAGCATTGACGACTAGCGGGGGGCCCACCGGGGAGCTGTTTTTT. Its translation: CASTTALTTSGGPTGELFF. This chain joins TRBV19 and TRBJ2-2; 13 bases line up with TRBD2. Germline loops: CDR1 LNHDA, CDR2 SQIVND (reference sequence). Unmatched junction bases numbered 15, after V lost 7 bases and J lost 4 bases. The CDR3 has 19 residues.

The sample holds a few counts of this clonotype. The gene calls are TRBV5-4 and TRBJ2-7, with 7 bases fitting TRBD1. Germline CDR1 reads SGHNT; CDR2 reads YYREEE (reference sequence). This CDR3 spans 14 amino acids. J was trimmed by 6 bases and V by 0 bases; bases with no gene match: 6. The CDR3 region has the DNA TGTGCCAGCAGCTTGGGCCAGGGGGTAGCCGAGCAGTACTTC. As protein: CASSLGQGVAEQYF.

This clonotype showed up many times. The V and J genes are TRBV29-1 and TRBJ2-7; no clear D gene. CDR1 and CDR2 from the germline V gene are SQVTM and ANQGSEA. The CDR3 covers 12 residues. Trimming took off 4 bases at V and 2 bases at J, with 9 bases between the two ends. CDR3 coding DNA: TGCAGCGTTGGACCGACTGCCTACGAGCAGTACTTC. Translation: CSVGPTAYEQYF.

This clonotype was seen ten or more times. This sequence joins TRBV28 and TRBJ1-5, with D tentatively TRBD1 (5 bases). Trimming took 6 bases from V and 5 from J, leaving 14 bases between them. The CDR3 sequence is 14 residues long. Germline V gene data show CDR1 as MDHEN and CDR2 as SYDVKM. This chain's CDR3 is CASRYIGGDQPQHF. CDR3 nucleotide sequence: TGTGCCAGCAGGTACATCGGGGGTGATCAGCCCCAGCATTTT.